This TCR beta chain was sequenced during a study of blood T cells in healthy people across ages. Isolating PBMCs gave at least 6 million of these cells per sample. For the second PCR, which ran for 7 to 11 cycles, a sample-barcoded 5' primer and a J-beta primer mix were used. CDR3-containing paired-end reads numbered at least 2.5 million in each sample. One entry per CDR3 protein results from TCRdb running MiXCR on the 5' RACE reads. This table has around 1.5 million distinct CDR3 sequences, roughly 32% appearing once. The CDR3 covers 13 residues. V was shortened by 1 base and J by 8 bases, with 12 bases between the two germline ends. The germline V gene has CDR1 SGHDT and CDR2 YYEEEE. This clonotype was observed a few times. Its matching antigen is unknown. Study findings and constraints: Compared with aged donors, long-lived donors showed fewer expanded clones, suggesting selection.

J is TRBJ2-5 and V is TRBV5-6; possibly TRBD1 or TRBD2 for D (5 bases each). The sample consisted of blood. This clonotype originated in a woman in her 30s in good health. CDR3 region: CASSLWDLGTQYF. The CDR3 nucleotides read TGTGCCAGCAGCTTGTGGGACCTTGGAACCCAGTACTTC.